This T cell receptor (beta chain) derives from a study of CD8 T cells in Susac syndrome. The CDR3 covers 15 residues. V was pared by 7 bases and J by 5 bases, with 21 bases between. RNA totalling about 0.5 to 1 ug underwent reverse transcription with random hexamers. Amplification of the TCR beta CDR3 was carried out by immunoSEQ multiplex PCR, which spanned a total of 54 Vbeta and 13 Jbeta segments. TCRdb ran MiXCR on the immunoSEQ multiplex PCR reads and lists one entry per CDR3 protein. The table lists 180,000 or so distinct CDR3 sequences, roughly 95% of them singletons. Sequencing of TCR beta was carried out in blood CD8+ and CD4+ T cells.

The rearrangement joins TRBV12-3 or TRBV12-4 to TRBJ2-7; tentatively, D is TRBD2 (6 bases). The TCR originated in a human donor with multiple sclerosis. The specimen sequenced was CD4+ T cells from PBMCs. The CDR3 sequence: CASTSRAGTRNEQYF. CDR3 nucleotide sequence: TGTGCCAGCACCTCTAGGGCGGGAACGAGGAACGAGCAGTACTTC.